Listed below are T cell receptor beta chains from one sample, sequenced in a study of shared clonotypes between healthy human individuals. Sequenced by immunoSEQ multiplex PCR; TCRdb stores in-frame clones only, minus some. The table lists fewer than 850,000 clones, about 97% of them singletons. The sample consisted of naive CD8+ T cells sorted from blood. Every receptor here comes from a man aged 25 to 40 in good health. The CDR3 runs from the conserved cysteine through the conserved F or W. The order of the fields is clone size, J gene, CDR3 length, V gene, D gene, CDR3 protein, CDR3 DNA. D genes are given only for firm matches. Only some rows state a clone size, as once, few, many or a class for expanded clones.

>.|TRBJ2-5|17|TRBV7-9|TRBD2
CASSSIQTSESAPTQYF
TGTGCCAGCAGCTCAATTCAAACTAGCGAGAGTGCCCCGACCCAGTACTTC
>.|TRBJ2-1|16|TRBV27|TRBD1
CASRKVWTGTYNEQFF
TGTGCCAGTCGAAAGGTCTGGACAGGGACTTACAATGAGCAGTTCTTC
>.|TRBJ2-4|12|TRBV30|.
CAWSVYQNIQYF
TGTGCCTGGAGTGTATATCAAAACATTCAGTACTTC
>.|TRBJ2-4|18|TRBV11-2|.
CASSLGGPGLLAKNIQYF
TGTGCCAGCAGCTTAGGGGGCCCGGGATTACTAGCCAAAAACATTCAGTACTTC
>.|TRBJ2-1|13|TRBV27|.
CASSLSGMVEQFF
TGTGCCAGCAGTTTATCAGGGATGGTTGAGCAGTTCTTC
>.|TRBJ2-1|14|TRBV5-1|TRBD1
CASFPGQGFNEQFF
TGCGCCAGCTTTCCGGGACAGGGTTTCAATGAGCAGTTCTTC
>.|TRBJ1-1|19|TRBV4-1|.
CASSQDPLPRVGMNTEAFF
TGCGCCAGCAGCCAAGATCCCCTCCCCCGGGTTGGTATGAACACTGAAGCTTTCTTT
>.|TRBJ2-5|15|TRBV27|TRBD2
CASSLLSGGLETQYF
TGTGCCAGCAGCTTGCTTAGCGGGGGGCTGGAGACCCAGTACTTC
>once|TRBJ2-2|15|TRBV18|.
CASSPPVPTAGELFF
TGTGCCAGCTCACCACCGGTACCAACCGCGGGGGAGCTGTTTTTT
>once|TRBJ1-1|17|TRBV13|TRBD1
CASREWTGGILNTEAFF
TGTGCCAGCAGGGAATGGACAGGGGGCATTCTAAACACTGAAGCTTTCTTT
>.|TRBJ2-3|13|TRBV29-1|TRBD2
CSVEEGRADTQYF
TGCAGCGTTGAAGAGGGGAGGGCGGATACGCAGTATTTT
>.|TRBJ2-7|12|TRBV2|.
CASRGGRYEQYF
TGTGCCAGCAGGGGGGGTCGCTACGAGCAGTACTTC
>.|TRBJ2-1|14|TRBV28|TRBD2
CATRASGNWDEQFF
TGTGCAACCCGGGCTAGCGGGAATTGGGATGAGCAGTTCTTC
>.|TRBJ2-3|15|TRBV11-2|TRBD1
CASSLGGTGTDTQYF
TGTGCCAGCAGCTTAGGCGGGACAGGGACAGATACGCAGTATTTT
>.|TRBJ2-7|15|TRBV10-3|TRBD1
CAITYWTGSSYEQYF
TGTGCCATCACGTACTGGACAGGGAGCTCCTACGAGCAGTACTTC
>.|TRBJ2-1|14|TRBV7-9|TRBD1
CASRKKGAVDEQFF
TGTGCCAGCAGAAAAAAGGGGGCAGTTGATGAGCAGTTCTTC
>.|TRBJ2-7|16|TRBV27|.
CASSWSVARTSYEQYF
TGTGCCAGCAGTTGGAGTGTAGCGCGGACCTCCTACGAGCAGTACTTC
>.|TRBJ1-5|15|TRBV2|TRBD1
CASSVGQGGNQPQHF
TGTGCCAGCAGCGTCGGACAGGGAGGCAATCAGCCCCAGCATTTT
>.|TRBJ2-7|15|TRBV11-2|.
CASSLEASEAYEQYF
TGTGCCAGCAGCTTAGAGGCTAGCGAGGCCTACGAGCAGTACTTC
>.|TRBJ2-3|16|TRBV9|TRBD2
CASSVESGRARDTQYF
TGTGCCAGCAGCGTAGAAAGCGGGAGGGCCCGAGATACGCAGTATTTT
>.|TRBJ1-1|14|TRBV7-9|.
CASSPWTENTEAFF
TGTGCCAGCAGCCCGTGGACAGAGAACACTGAAGCTTTCTTT
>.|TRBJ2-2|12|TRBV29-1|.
CSVVGQTGELFF
TGCAGCGTTGTCGGGCAGACCGGGGAGCTGTTTTTT
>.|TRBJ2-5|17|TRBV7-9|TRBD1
CASSLVDRGYSRETQYF
TGTGCCAGCAGCTTAGTCGACAGGGGATATTCGAGAGAGACCCAGTACTTC
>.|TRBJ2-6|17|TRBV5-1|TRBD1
CASSSGDRVSGANVLTF
TGCGCCAGCAGCTCCGGGGACAGGGTCTCTGGGGCCAACGTCCTGACTTTC
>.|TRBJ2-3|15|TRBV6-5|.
CASSYQRTGTDTQYF
TGTGCCAGCAGTTACCAGAGAACTGGAACAGATACGCAGTATTTT
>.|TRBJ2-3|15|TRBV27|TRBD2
CASSFRSGELHTQYF
TGTGCCAGCAGTTTTAGGAGCGGGGAGCTACATACGCAGTATTTT
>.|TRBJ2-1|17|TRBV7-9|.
CASSSVSDGGRYNEQFF
TGTGCCAGCAGCTCAGTGTCCGACGGAGGGAGGTACAATGAGCAGTTCTTC
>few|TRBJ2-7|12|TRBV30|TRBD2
CARGLAGVEQYF
TGTGCCAGGGGACTAGCGGGAGTCGAGCAGTACTTC
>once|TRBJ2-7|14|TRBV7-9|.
CASSPRTDPYEQYF
TGTGCCAGCAGTCCTCGGACGGACCCCTACGAGCAGTACTTC
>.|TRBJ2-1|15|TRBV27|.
CASSLTEDGRREQFF
TGTGCCAGCAGTTTAACTGAAGACGGACGTAGGGAGCAGTTCTTC
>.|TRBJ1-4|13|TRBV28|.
CASRPQGGEKLFF
TGTGCCAGCAGACCTCAGGGAGGCGAAAAACTGTTTTTT
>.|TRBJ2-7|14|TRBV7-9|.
CASSLGQSPYEQYF
TGTGCCAGCAGCTTAGGACAGTCACCCTACGAGCAGTACTTC
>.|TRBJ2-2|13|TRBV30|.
CACITENTGELFF
TGTGCCTGTATAACAGAGAACACCGGGGAGCTGTTTTTT
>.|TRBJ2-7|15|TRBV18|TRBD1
CASSLTGQGAHEQYF
TGTGCCAGCTCCCTCACGGGACAGGGGGCCCACGAGCAGTACTTC
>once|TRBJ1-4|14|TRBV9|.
CASSYDGANEKLFF
TGTGCCAGCAGCTACGACGGGGCTAATGAAAAACTGTTTTTT
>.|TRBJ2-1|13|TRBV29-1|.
CSVDGVSYNEQFF
TGCAGCGTTGACGGAGTCTCCTACAATGAGCAGTTCTTC
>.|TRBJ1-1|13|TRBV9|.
CASSVEIGTEAFF
TGTGCCAGCAGCGTAGAGATTGGCACTGAAGCTTTCTTT
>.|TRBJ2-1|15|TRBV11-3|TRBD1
CASSSARDRGNEQFF
TGTGCCAGCAGCTCTGCCCGCGACAGGGGCAATGAGCAGTTCTTC
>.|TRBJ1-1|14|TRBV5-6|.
CASTPWGWNTEAFF
TGTGCCAGCACCCCCTGGGGCTGGAACACTGAAGCTTTCTTT
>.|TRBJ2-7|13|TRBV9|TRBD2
CASSSGSTYEQYF
TGTGCCAGCAGTAGCGGGTCGACCTACGAGCAGTACTTC
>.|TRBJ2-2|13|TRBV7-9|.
CASSKRGSGELFF
TGTGCCAGCAGCAAAAGAGGTTCCGGGGAGCTGTTTTTT
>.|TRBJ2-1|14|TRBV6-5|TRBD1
CATQRQGTYNEQFF
TGTGCCACCCAACGACAGGGAACTTACAATGAGCAGTTCTTC
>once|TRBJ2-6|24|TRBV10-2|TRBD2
CASRGARTSGSEKTPSSGANVLTF
TGCGCCAGCAGGGGGGCCAGGACTAGCGGGAGCGAAAAAACCCCCAGCTCTGGGGCCAACGTCCTGACTTTC
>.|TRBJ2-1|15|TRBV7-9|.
CASSLVGLSYNEQFF
TGTGCCAGCAGCTTAGTAGGACTCTCCTACAATGAGCAGTTCTTC
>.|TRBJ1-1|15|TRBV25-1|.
CASSSGGTLNTEAFF
TGTGCCAGCAGCTCTGGGGGAACACTAAACACTGAAGCTTTCTTT